A selection of T cell receptor beta chains follows, all from one sample in a study of T cell responses to AZD1222 COVID-19 vaccine. Repertoires were generated with immunoSEQ multiplex PCR, while TCRdb's copy carries only in-frame clones and drops some. The sample shows 150,000 to 180,000 clones, about nine tenths of them seen only once. This material consisted of peripheral blood, taken after recovery from COVID-19. Every receptor here comes from an adult who had recovered from COVID-19. Both conserved end residues are part of each CDR3. Each record gives: J gene, V gene, clone size, D gene, CDR3 protein, CDR3 DNA. A D gene is named only where the DNA matches it firmly. The listing skips clone size in some rows; elsewhere it reads once, few, many or a size class.

j_call: TRBJ2-3; v_call: TRBV20-1; clone_size: NA; d_call: TRBD2; cdr3_aa: CSASPTSGRADTQYF; cdr3_nt: TGCAGTGCTAGTCCGACTAGCGGGAGGGCTGATACGCAGTATTTT
j_call: TRBJ1-5; v_call: TRBV6-2/TRBV6-3; clone_size: NA; d_call: TRBD1; cdr3_aa: CASSGQGGNQPQHF; cdr3_nt: TGTGCCAGCAGTGGACAGGGAGGCAATCAGCCCCAGCATTTT
j_call: TRBJ2-7; v_call: TRBV20-1; clone_size: NA; d_call: NA; cdr3_aa: CSASRRNAEPSYEQYF; cdr3_nt: TGCAGTGCTAGTCGCCGGAACGCGGAACCTTCCTACGAGCAGTACTTC
j_call: TRBJ1-2; v_call: TRBV6-5; clone_size: NA; d_call: NA; cdr3_aa: CASQPGINYGYTF; cdr3_nt: TGTGCCAGCCAGCCAGGGATTAACTATGGCTACACCTTC
j_call: TRBJ1-2; v_call: TRBV2; clone_size: NA; d_call: TRBD1; cdr3_aa: CASSERRSGTGASSGYTF; cdr3_nt: TGTGCCAGCAGTGAAAGAAGGTCCGGGACAGGGGCATCGTCGGGCTACACCTTC
j_call: TRBJ2-1; v_call: TRBV28; clone_size: NA; d_call: NA; cdr3_aa: CASSRGGGDEQFF; cdr3_nt: TGTGCCAGCAGTCGAGGGGGAGGGGATGAGCAGTTCTTC
j_call: TRBJ2-7; v_call: TRBV5-1; clone_size: NA; d_call: NA; cdr3_aa: CASSPIQGYEQYF; cdr3_nt: TGCGCCAGCAGCCCCATACAGGGCTACGAGCAGTACTTC
j_call: TRBJ2-2; v_call: TRBV15; clone_size: NA; d_call: NA; cdr3_aa: CATSISTETGELFF; cdr3_nt: TGTGCCACCAGCATTTCGACAGAAACCGGGGAGCTGTTTTTT
j_call: TRBJ1-2; v_call: TRBV6-5; clone_size: NA; d_call: TRBD1; cdr3_aa: CASRLNTGQAGYTF; cdr3_nt: TGTGCCAGCAGACTAAATACTGGACAGGCAGGCTACACCTTC
j_call: TRBJ1-2; v_call: TRBV27; clone_size: once; d_call: TRBD1; cdr3_aa: CASSSRQGYYGYTF; cdr3_nt: TGTGCCAGCAGTTCCCGACAGGGGTACTATGGCTACACCTTC
j_call: TRBJ1-1; v_call: TRBV3-1/TRBV3-2; clone_size: NA; d_call: NA; cdr3_aa: CASSQVMGGDTEAFF; cdr3_nt: TGTGCCAGCAGCCAAGTGATGGGGGGAGACACTGAAGCTTTCTTT
j_call: TRBJ2-5; v_call: TRBV9; clone_size: NA; d_call: TRBD1; cdr3_aa: CASSLGQGAETQYF; cdr3_nt: TGTGCCAGCAGCCTGGGACAGGGGGCTGAGACCCAGTACTTC
j_call: TRBJ2-7; v_call: TRBV11-3; clone_size: NA; d_call: NA; cdr3_aa: CASSLGTGPLYEQYF; cdr3_nt: TGTGCCAGCAGCTTGGGTACAGGCCCACTCTACGAGCAGTACTTC
j_call: TRBJ1-5; v_call: TRBV28; clone_size: NA; d_call: TRBD1; cdr3_aa: CASSLRTGHSNQPQHF; cdr3_nt: TGTGCCAGCAGTTTGAGGACAGGGCATAGCAATCAGCCCCAGCATTTT
j_call: TRBJ2-1; v_call: TRBV19; clone_size: NA; d_call: NA; cdr3_aa: CASSIGSSYNEQFF; cdr3_nt: TGTGCCAGTAGTATAGGCAGTTCCTACAATGAGCAGTTCTTC
j_call: TRBJ1-1; v_call: TRBV10-3; clone_size: NA; d_call: NA; cdr3_aa: CAISESFDSYTEAFF; cdr3_nt: TGTGCCATCAGTGAGTCGTTCGACAGTTACACTGAAGCTTTCTTT